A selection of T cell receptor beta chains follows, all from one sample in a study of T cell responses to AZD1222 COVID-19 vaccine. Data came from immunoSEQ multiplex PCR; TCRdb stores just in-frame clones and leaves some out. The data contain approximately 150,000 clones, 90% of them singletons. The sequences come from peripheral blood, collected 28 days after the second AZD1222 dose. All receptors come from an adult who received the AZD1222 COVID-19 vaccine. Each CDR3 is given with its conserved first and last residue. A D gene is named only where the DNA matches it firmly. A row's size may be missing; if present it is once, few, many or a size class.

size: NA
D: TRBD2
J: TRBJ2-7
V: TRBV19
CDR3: CATRGGRYEQYF
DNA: TGTGCCACCCGGGGGGGGCGCTACGAGCAGTACTTC

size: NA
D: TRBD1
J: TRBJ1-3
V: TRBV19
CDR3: CASSDYRGTATGNTIYF
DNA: TGTGCCAGTAGCGATTATCGGGGGACAGCGACTGGAAACACCATATATTTT

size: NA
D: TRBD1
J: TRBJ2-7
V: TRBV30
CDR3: CAWSVMSRQGFYEQYF
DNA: TGTGCCTGGAGTGTAATGTCTCGACAGGGGTTCTACGAGCAGTACTTC

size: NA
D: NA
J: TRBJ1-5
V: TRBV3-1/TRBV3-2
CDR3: CASSFDGQPQHF
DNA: TGTGCCAGCAGCTTTGATGGTCAGCCCCAGCATTTT

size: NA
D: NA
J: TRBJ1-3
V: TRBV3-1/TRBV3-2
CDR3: CASSQLRNTIYF
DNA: TGTGCCAGCAGCCAACTTCGAAACACCATATATTTT

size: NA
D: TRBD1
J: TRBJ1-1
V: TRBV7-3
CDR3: CASSATGGRFTEAFF
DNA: TGTGCCAGCAGCGCTACAGGGGGCCGATTCACTGAAGCTTTCTTT

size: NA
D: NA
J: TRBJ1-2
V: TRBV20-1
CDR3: CSASLGGLMNYGYTF
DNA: TGCAGTGCTAGTTTAGGGGGACTCATGAACTATGGCTACACCTTC

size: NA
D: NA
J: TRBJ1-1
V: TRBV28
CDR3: CASSFRALWTEAFF
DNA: TGTGCCAGCAGTTTCAGGGCATTGTGGACTGAAGCTTTCTTT

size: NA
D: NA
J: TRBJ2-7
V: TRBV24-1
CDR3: CATSDFGTYEQYF
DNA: TGTGCCACCAGTGATTTCGGGACGTACGAGCAGTACTTC

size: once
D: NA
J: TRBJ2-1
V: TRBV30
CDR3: CAWSSDFLQFF
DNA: TGTGCCTGGAGTAGCGACTTCCTGCAGTTCTTC

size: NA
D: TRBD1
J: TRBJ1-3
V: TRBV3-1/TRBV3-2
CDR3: CASSQVLAAFRGSGNTIYF
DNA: TGTGCCAGCAGCCAAGTCCTCGCAGCCTTCAGGGGGTCTGGAAACACCATATATTTT

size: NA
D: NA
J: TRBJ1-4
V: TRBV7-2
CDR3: CASSLDYSEKLFF
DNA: TGTGCCAGCAGCTTAGATTACTCTGAAAAACTGTTTTTT

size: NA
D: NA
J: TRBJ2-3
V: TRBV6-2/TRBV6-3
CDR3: CASSLDTQYF
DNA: TGTGCCAGCAGTCTCGATACGCAGTATTTT

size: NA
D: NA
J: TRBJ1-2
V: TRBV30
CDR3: CAWSVQVVYTF
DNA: TGTGCCTGGAGTGTCCAGGTGGTCTACACCTTC

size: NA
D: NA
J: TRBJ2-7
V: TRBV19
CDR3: CASSIDIGGRYEQYF
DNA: TGTGCCAGTAGTATCGACATCGGGGGGCGGTACGAGCAGTACTTC

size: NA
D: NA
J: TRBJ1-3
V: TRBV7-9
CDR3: CASSLPGTPSGNTIYF
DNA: TGTGCCAGCAGCTTACCCGGGACCCCCTCTGGAAACACCATATATTTT

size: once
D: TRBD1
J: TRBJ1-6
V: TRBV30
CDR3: CAWSVKGGRSPLHF
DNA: TGTGCCTGGAGTGTGAAAGGGGGCCGTTCACCCCTCCACTTT

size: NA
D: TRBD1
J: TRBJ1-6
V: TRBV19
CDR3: CASSIPGQNNSPLHF
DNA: TGTGCCAGTAGTATTCCGGGACAGAATAATTCACCCCTCCACTTT

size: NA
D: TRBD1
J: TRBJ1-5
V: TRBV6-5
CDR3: CASSLVGGDNQPQHF
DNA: TGTGCCAGCAGTTTAGTAGGGGGCGACAATCAGCCCCAGCATTTT

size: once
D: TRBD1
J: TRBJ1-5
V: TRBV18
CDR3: CASSRGQDQPQHF
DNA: TGTGCCAGCTCAAGAGGACAGGATCAGCCCCAGCATTTT

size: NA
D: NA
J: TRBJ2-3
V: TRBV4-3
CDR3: CASSQGGPTDTQYF
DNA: TGCGCCAGCAGCCAAGGGGGCCCCACAGATACGCAGTATTTT

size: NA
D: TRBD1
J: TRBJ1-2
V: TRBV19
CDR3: CASSIQGQYNYGYTF
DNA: TGTGCCAGTAGTATCCAGGGACAGTATAACTATGGCTACACCTTC

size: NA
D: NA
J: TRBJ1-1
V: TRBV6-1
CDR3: CASSEVFGRTEAFF
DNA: TGTGCCAGCAGTGAAGTATTCGGAAGGACTGAAGCTTTCTTT

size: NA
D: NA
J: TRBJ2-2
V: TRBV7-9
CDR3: CASSLETLNTGELFF
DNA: TGTGCCAGCAGCTTAGAGACTTTGAACACCGGGGAGCTGTTTTTT

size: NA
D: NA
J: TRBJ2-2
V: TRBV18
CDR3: CASSPLEQTNTGELFF
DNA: TGTGCCAGCTCACCACTGGAACAGACGAACACCGGGGAGCTGTTTTTT

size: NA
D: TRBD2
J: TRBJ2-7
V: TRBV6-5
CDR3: CASSYSAGGSYEQYF
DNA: TGTGCCAGCAGTTACTCAGCGGGGGGCTCCTACGAGCAGTACTTC

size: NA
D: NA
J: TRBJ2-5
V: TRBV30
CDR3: CAHAGQRRETQYF
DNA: TGTGCCCATGCCGGACAGAGGCGGGAGACCCAGTACTTC

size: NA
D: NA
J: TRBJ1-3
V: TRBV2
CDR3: CASIFGRGQENTIYF
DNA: TGTGCCAGCATCTTCGGGCGCGGGCAAGAAAACACCATATATTTT

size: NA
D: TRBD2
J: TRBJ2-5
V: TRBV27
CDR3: CASSPVPGLSETQYF
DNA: TGTGCCAGCAGTCCCGTACCGGGACTAAGTGAGACCCAGTACTTC

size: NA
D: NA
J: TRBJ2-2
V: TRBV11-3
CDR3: CASSLDLGAGELFF
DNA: TGTGCCAGCAGCTTAGATCTTGGGGCCGGGGAGCTGTTTTTT

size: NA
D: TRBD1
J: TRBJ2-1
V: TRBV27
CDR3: CASSLPGQGSNEQFF
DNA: TGTGCCAGCAGTTTACCGGGACAGGGGTCCAATGAGCAGTTCTTC

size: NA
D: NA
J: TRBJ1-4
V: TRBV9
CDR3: CASSVGLDNEKLFF
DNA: TGTGCCAGCAGCGTAGGACTGGATAATGAAAAACTGTTTTTT

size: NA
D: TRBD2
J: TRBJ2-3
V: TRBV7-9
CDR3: CASSSMAGGDTDTQYF
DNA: TGTGCCAGCAGCTCGATGGCGGGGGGAGACACAGATACGCAGTATTTT

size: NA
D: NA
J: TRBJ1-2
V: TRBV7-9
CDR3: CASSFGQNYGYTF
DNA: TGTGCCAGCAGCTTTGGGCAGAACTATGGCTACACCTTC

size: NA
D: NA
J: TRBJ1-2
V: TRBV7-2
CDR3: CASSQTVVGGYTF
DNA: TGTGCCAGCAGCCAAACAGTTGTAGGTGGCTACACCTTC

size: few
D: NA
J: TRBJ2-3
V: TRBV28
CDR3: CASRVARSTDTQYF
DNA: TGTGCCAGCAGAGTAGCGCGTAGCACAGATACGCAGTATTTT

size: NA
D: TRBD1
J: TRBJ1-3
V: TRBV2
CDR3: CASSRDSGNTIYF
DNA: TGTGCCAGCAGCCGGGACAGCGGAAACACCATATATTTT

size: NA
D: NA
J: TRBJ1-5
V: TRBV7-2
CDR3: CASSLAGATNQPQHF
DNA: TGTGCCAGCAGCTTAGCGGGGGCGACCAATCAGCCCCAGCATTTT

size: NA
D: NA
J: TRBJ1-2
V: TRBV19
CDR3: CATNRDTRKSYGYTF
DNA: TGTGCCACCAACCGGGACACCCGGAAGAGCTATGGCTACACCTTC

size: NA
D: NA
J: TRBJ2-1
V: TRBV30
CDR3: CAWSDFPTYNEQFF
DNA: TGTGCCTGGTCGGACTTTCCGACCTACAATGAGCAGTTCTTC

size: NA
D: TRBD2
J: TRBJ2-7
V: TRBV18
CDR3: CASSPTTSGGNEQYF
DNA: TGTGCCAGCTCACCGACGACTAGCGGGGGAAACGAGCAGTACTTC

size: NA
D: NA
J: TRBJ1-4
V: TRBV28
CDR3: CASSLHRDGEKLFF
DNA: TGTGCCAGCAGTTTGCACCGGGATGGTGAAAAACTGTTTTTT

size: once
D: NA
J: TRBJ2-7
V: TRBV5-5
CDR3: CASSLSPSAYEQYF
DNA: TGTGCCAGCAGCTTATCCCCCTCTGCCTACGAGCAGTACTTC

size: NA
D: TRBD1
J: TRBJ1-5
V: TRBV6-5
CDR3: CASSLGTGPMEPQHF
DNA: TGTGCCAGCAGTCTCGGGACAGGGCCAATGGAGCCCCAGCATTTT

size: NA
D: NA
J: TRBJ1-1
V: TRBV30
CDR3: CAWSGTVEAFF
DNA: TGTGCCTGGAGCGGGACGGTGGAAGCTTTCTTT

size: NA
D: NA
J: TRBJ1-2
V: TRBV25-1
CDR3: CASSGTNYGYTF
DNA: TGTGCCAGCAGTGGGACCAACTATGGCTACACCTTC

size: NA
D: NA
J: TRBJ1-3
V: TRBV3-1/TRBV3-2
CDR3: CASSPMGPGNTIYF
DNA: TGTGCCAGCAGCCCCATGGGGCCTGGAAACACCATATATTTT

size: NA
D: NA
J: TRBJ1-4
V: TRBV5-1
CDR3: CASSPVWRGGANEKLFF
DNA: TGCGCCAGCAGCCCCGTATGGAGGGGAGGGGCAAATGAAAAACTGTTTTTT

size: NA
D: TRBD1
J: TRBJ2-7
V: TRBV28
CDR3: CASRTGGPPYEQYF
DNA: TGTGCCAGCCGTACAGGGGGCCCTCCTTACGAGCAGTACTTC

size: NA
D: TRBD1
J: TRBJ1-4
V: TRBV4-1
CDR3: CASSQVETGDEKLFF
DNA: TGCGCCAGCAGCCAAGTGGAGACAGGGGATGAAAAACTGTTTTTT

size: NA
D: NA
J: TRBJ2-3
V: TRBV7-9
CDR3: CASSSINRGRRTDTQYF
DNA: TGTGCCAGCAGCTCAATTAATAGGGGACGGCGCACAGATACGCAGTATTTT

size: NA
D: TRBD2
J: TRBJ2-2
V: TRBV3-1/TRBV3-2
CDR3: CASRSRGLAGGPLFF
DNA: TGTGCCAGCAGGAGTCGAGGACTAGCGGGAGGGCCGTTGTTTTTT

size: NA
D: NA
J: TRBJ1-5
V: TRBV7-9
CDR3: CASSLGSTGRSQPQHF
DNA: TGTGCCAGCAGCTTAGGGTCGACAGGTAGGAGTCAGCCCCAGCATTTT

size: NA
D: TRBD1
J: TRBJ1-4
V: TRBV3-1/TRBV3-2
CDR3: CASSQKGQGGTNEKLFF
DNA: TGTGCCAGCAGCCAAAAGGGACAGGGCGGGACTAATGAAAAACTGTTTTTT

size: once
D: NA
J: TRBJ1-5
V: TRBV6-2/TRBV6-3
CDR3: CASSLDGNQPQHF
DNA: TGTGCCAGCAGTCTGGACGGGAATCAGCCCCAGCATTTT

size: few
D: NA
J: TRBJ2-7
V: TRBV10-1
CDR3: CASSESPDLEQYF
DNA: TGCGCCAGCAGTGAGTCGCCGGACCTGGAGCAGTACTTC

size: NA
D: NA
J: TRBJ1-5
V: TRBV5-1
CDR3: CASSDPDNNQPQHF
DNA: TGCGCCAGCAGCGACCCGGACAACAATCAGCCCCAGCATTTT

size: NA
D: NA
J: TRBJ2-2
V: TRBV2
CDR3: CASSPQGTGNTGELFF
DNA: TGTGCCAGCAGTCCCCAGGGGACGGGGAACACCGGGGAGCTGTTTTTT

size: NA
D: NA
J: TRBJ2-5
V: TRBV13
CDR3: CASSLRQGRGETQYF
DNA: TGTGCCAGCAGCTTAAGGCAGGGGAGGGGAGAGACCCAGTACTTC

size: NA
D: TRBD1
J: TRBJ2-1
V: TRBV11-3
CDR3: CASSFGQGAYQFF
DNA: TGTGCCAGCAGCTTCGGGCAGGGGGCGTATCAGTTCTTC